Sequencing of this TCR beta chain was carried out in a study of T cell clonality in common variable immunodeficiency. Study-level points and caveats: Repertoire-complication correlations in CVID were limited by patient heterogeneity. TCRbeta clonality was increased in CVID versus healthy controls.

Clones were read by immunoSEQ multiplex PCR, and TCRdb kept only the in-frame ones, dropping some. The specimen has 35,000 to 50,000 clones, none found just once. The table lists this clone with many counts. Its antigen is as yet unknown. The read comes to an end 3 residues before the CDR3 does, leaving the germline J gene to fill in the end. Germline assignment: CDR1 GTSNPN and CDR2 SVGIG (reference sequence). The CDR3 runs 16 residues. J lost 0 bases, V lost 3 bases, and 10 bases had no gene match. The chain couples TRBV30 to TRBJ2-7, with 8 bases identical to TRBD2. Sequencing was done on a sample of peripheral blood mononuclear cells. The TCR originated in a person between 18 and 75 years old in good health. This chain's CDR3 is CAWRGYSGTGSYEQYF. The sequenced part of the CDR3 DNA is TGTGCCTGGAGGGGGTATAGCGGGACTGGCTCCTACGAG.